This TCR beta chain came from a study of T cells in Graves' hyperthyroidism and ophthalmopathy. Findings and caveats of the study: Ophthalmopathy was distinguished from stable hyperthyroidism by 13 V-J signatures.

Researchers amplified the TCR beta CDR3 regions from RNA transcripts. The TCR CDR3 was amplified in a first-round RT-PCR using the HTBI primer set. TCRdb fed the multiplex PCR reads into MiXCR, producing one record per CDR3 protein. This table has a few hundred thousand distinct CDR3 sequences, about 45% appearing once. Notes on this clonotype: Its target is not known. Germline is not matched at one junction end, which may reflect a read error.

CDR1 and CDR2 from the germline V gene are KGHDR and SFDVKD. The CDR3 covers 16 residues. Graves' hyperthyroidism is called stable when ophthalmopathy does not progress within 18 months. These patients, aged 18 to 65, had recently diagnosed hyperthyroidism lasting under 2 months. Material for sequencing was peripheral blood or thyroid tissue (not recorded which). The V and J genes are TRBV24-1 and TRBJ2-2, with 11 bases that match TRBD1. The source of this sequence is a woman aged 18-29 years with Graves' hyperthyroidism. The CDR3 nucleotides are TGTGCCAGCAGTTTATCCGGACAGGGGGCGACCGGGGAGCTGTTTTTT. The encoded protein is CASSLSGQGATGELFF.